This T cell receptor beta chain is drawn from a study of shared clonotypes between healthy human individuals. Study overall: CD4 naive and CD4 memory each took three plates per donor, while CD8 naive took two and CD8 memory one.

Study outcomes and limitations: Against clonotypes common to all four donors, non-shared ones had lower generation probabilities.

Clones were read by immunoSEQ multiplex PCR, and TCRdb kept only the in-frame ones, dropping some. The sample carries roughly 770,000 clones, around 96% recorded once. Regarding this clone: Its specificity is not known.

Naive CD8 cells comprised CD45RO-negative, CCR7-positively selected cells, excluding terminally differentiated effector memory CD45RA+ cells. This TCR was sampled from a man aged 25 to 40 in good health. The specimen was naive CD8+ T cells sorted from blood.

This CDR3 reads CASRRPGLGLNEQFF. In DNA form, the CDR3 reads TGTGCCAGCAGGAGACCGGGACTAGGACTTAATGAGCAGTTCTTC. The genes are TRBV28 and TRBJ2-1, with 8 nucleotides matching TRBD2. The CDR3 has 15 amino acids. V trimming: 6 bases; J trimming: 7 bases; junction bases outside the gene matches: 11. Germline CDR1 MDHEN, CDR2 SYDVKM.